This T cell receptor (beta chain) originates from a study of Graves' ophthalmopathy and Graves' hyperthyroidism. Investigators amplified TCR beta CDR3 regions from RNA transcripts. The first round was an RT-PCR with HTBI primers, and the second round was a multiplex PCR. A single record per CDR3 protein comes from TCRdb applying MiXCR to the multiplex PCR reads. This table has roughly 1.1 million distinct CDR3 sequences, around a third appearing once. This clonotype originated in an adult man with Graves' hyperthyroidism. Material: peripheral blood or thyroid tissue (not recorded which).

DNA of the CDR3: TGCAGCGTTGGGGAAGGGTCCTACGAGCAGTACTTC. Encoded protein: CSVGEGSYEQYF. This chain uses TRBV29-1 with TRBJ2-7; no clear D gene. Trimming left V 4 bases short and J 1 base short, with 8 bases between. Germline values: CDR1 SQVTM, CDR2 ANQGSEA. This CDR3 comprises 12 residues.